This T cell receptor beta chain was sequenced during a study of chemoradiotherapy in HPV16-positive cancers. This table comes from immunoSEQ multiplex PCR, and its TCRdb copy is limited to in-frame clones, with some not included. Among about 12,000 clones listed, 88% were seen once. Trimming took 1 base from V and 4 from J, leaving 13 bases between them. Germline V gene lookup returns CDR1 LGHNA and CDR2 YSLEER. The CDR3 contains 15 residues. The sample in question was blood, obtained from a patient who underwent chemoradiotherapy. The sequence was obtained from a human donor with HPV-associated anogenital cancer. J is TRBJ1-2 and V is TRBV4-3; D is undetermined. The CDR3 is CASSQVGGGFYGYTF. CDR3 DNA sequence: TGCGCCAGCAGCCAAGTTGGAGGTGGGTTCTATGGCTACACCTTC.